Below, 5 T cell receptor beta chains from the same sample are listed, as sequenced in a study of CD8 T cells in ankylosing spondylitis. Findings and limits, study-wide: The study identified a TCR beta motif of about eight highly homologous variants that appeared characteristic of ankylosing spondylitis blood.

Their antigen targets remain unknown. One entry per CDR3 protein, called by TCRdb with MiXCR from the 5' RACE reads. The sample has around 890,000 distinct CDR3 sequences, roughly 12% seen once. Sequencing was performed on blood, either unsorted or a sorted T cell fraction (not recorded which). The source of these receptors is a male donor with ankylosing spondylitis.

This clonotype was counted a few times. This chain links TRBV28 with TRBJ2-7; D remains unclear. The CDR3 runs 13 residues. CDR1 MDHEN and CDR2 SYDVKM come from the germline V gene. With 1 base removed from V and 2 bases from J, the gap between germline ends came to 6 bases. The CDR3 spells CASSLLVTYEQYF. DNA of the CDR3: TGTGCCAGCAGTTTATTGGTCACCTACGAGCAGTACTTC.

CDR3 region: CASSLAQASYGYTF. For the CDR3, the DNA is TGTGCCAGCAGCTTAGCGCAGGCTAGCTATGGCTACACCTTC. This chain joins TRBV7-9 and TRBJ1-2; D is unclear. The CDR3 contains 14 residues. Germline-derived CDR1 and CDR2 are SEHNR and FQNEAQ (reference sequence). The ends were cut back, 0 bases at V and 4 bases at J, with 9 bases in the middle.

This chain connects TRBV7-8 to TRBJ1-1, with a weak D call TRBD1 (5 bases). Germline CDR1 and CDR2: SGHVS and FQNEAQ. The V gene lost 2 bases and the J gene lost 11 bases, with 12 bases spanning the gap. This CDR3 comprises 12 residues. As DNA, the CDR3 is TGTGCCAGCAGCTTACAGGGTATAGGGGCTTTCTTT. Its translation: CASSLQGIGAFF.

The V gene is TRBV9, the J gene TRBJ1-5, with D perhaps TRBD1 (6 bases). The CDR3 is made up of 13 amino acids. Trimming stripped 3 bases from V and 10 bases from J, with 14 bases between. Germline lookup yields CDR1 SGDLS and CDR2 YYNGEE. The DNA for the CDR3 is TGTGCCAGCAGCGCTCGACCGGGACACCCCCAGCATTTT. Its protein is CASSARPGHPQHF. The variable domain in full, with the rest retrieved from reference TRBV9 and TRBJ1-5, is DSGVTQTPKHLITATGQRVTLRCSPRSGDLSVYWYQQSLDQGLQFLIQYYNGEERAKGNILERFSAQQFPDLHSELNLSSLELGDSALYFCASSARPGHPQHFGDGTRLSIL.

This clonotype was seen a handful of times. V and J are TRBV30 and TRBJ1-1; TRBD1 might be the D (5 bases). The CDR3 consists of 12 residues. Germline CDR1 GTSNPN, CDR2 SVGIG (reference sequence). Trimming took 6 bases from V and 1 from J, leaving 9 bases between them. The CDR3 is CACKRGNTEAFF. CDR3 DNA: TGTGCCTGCAAAAGGGGGAACACTGAAGCTTTCTTT.